Below, 31 T cell receptor beta chains from the same sample are listed, as sequenced in a study of shared clonotypes between healthy human individuals. Profiling relied on immunoSEQ multiplex PCR, and the TCRdb table lists in-frame clones only, not all of them. The sample has some 1,600,000 clones, 98% seen once. Material: naive CD4+ T cells sorted from blood. The subset here: CD45RA+ positively selected. These receptors were taken from a man younger than 45 in good health.

CDR3 loop: CASSPTGRAGANVLTF. The CDR3, as DNA: TGTGCCAGCAGTCCGACAGGGAGGGCTGGGGCCAACGTCCTGACTTTC. The rearrangement links TRBV6-6 to TRBJ2-6, with D tentatively TRBD1 or TRBD2 (7 bases each). V gave up 5 bases and J gave up 2 bases, with 13 bases separating them. The germline CDR1 and CDR2 sequences are MNHNY and SVGAGI (reference sequence). The CDR3 spans 16 residues.

V and J are TRBV6-1 and TRBJ1-4; D is uncertain. The CDR3 runs to 14 residues. From germline, CDR1 is MNHNS and CDR2 SASEGT. Between the trimmed V and J ends, which lost 4 bases and 8 bases, there was a span of 14 bases. The CDR3 DNA reads as TGTGCCAGCAGTGCAGACCCGTTTACAGAAAAACTGTTTTTT. Encoded protein: CASSADPFTEKLFF.

This chain connects TRBV28 to TRBJ1-5, with 9 bases that match TRBD1. J gave up 5 bases and V 6 bases, and 11 bases lay outside the gene matches. The V gene's germline CDR1 is MDHEN and CDR2 SYDVKM. The CDR3 has 16 residues. Written as DNA, the CDR3 is TGTGCCAGCAGCGCTGGGGACAGGGTCATGGATCAGCCCCAGCATTTT. This codes for CASSAGDRVMDQPQHF.

J is TRBJ2-7 and V is TRBV6-5, with 9 bases lining up with TRBD1. This CDR3 comprises 15 residues. J gave up 0 bases and V 4 bases, and 4 bases lay outside the gene matches. CDR1 is MNHEY, CDR2 SVGAGI, per germline. The CDR3 region has the DNA TGTGCCAGCAGTTCAGAGACAGGGGGCTCCTACGAGCAGTACTTC. Residues: CASSSETGGSYEQYF.

The J gene is TRBJ2-1, the V gene TRBV5-4, with D unclear. Per the germline V gene, CDR1 is SGHNT and CDR2 is YYREEE (reference sequence). V was shortened by 1 base and J by 4 bases, with 6 bases between the two germline ends. This CDR3 is 13 amino acids long. The CDR3 DNA is TGTGCCAGCAGCTTGCCGGTTTACAATGAGCAGTTCTTC. Encoded protein: CASSLPVYNEQFF.

The chain has TRBV5-8 and TRBJ2-5; D might be TRBD1 or TRBD2, each matching 6 bases. From germline, CDR1 is SGHTS and CDR2 YDEGEE. This CDR3 region has 15 residues. With 0 bases removed from V and 5 bases from J, the gap between germline ends came to 14 bases. The CDR3 loop is CASSLAGAPFETQYF. The CDR3 DNA reads as TGTGCCAGCAGCTTGGCGGGGGCGCCGTTTGAGACCCAGTACTTC. Full variable domain (missing parts from reference TRBV5-8 and TRBJ2-5): EAGVTQSPTHLIKTRGQQATLRCSPISGHTSVYWYQQALGLGLQFLLWYDEGEERNRGNFPPRFSGRQFPNYSSELNVNALELEDSALYLCASSLAGAPFETQYFGPGTRLLVL.

This clone came up once. This chain connects TRBV7-9 to TRBJ2-1, with 7 bases identical to TRBD2. V shed 5 bases, J shed 8 bases, and the junction held 12 bases outside the gene matches. There are 15 residues in the CDR3. Germline CDR1 reads SEHNR; CDR2 reads FQNEAQ (reference sequence). The CDR3 nucleotides are TGTGCCAGCAGCCTTCGACTAGCTGTCCACGATGAGCAGTTCTTC. Its translation: CASSLRLAVHDEQFF.

The rearrangement joins TRBV29-1 to TRBJ2-2; 15 bases align to TRBD2. This CDR3 is 16 amino acids long. V lost 5 bases and J lost 4; bases outside the gene matches: 5. Germline CDR1 and CDR2: SQVTM and ANQGSEA. The CDR3 spells CSVRTSGRAGTGELFF. CDR3 DNA sequence: TGCAGCGTTCGGACTAGCGGGAGGGCGGGCACCGGGGAGCTGTTTTTT.

As regards this clone: This specimen includes other DNA sequences encoding the same CDR3. This chain joins TRBV18 and TRBJ2-5; D uncertain. The CDR3 has 13 amino acids. Germline CDR1 reads KGHSH; CDR2 reads LQKENI. Trimming removed 4 bases at V and 2 bases at J, with 8 bases between. CDR3 sequence reads: CASSRTGQETQYF. CDR3 DNA sequence: TGTGCCAGCTCACGGACCGGGCAAGAGACCCAGTACTTC.

J is TRBJ1-5 and V is TRBV25-1; 7 nucleotides line up with TRBD1. Losses at the gene ends were 4 bases for V and 4 bases for J; bases not matched to a gene: 7. Germline V CDR1 and CDR2: MGHDK, SYGVNS. This CDR3 has 15 amino acids. The CDR3, as DNA: TGTGCCAGCAGTGGAGAAGGGGGCAAGAATCAGCCCCAGCATTTT. Encoded protein: CASSGEGGKNQPQHF.

The chain joins TRBV2 to TRBJ2-7; D uncertain. The V end lost 4 bases, the J end lost 2 bases, and 12 bases lay between the germline ends. The germline V gene encodes CDR1 SNHLY and CDR2 FYNNEI. The CDR3 is 14 residues long. DNA of the CDR3: TGTGCCAGCAGTGTAAGGTTACTCACCTACGAGCAGTACTTC. Its protein product is CASSVRLLTYEQYF.

This chain uses TRBV19 with TRBJ2-7, with a tentative D call TRBD1 (6 bases). V lost 5 bases and J 5 bases, leaving 16 bases between the germline ends. The CDR3 is made up of 14 amino acids. From germline, CDR1 is LNHDA and CDR2 SQIVND (reference sequence). The CDR3 bases are TGTGCCAGTAGTGACCCGGCAGGGGAACACGAGCAGTACTTC. Amino acid sequence: CASSDPAGEHEQYF.

This chain connects TRBV20-1 to TRBJ1-2; D unclear. CDR1 and CDR2 (germline): DFQATT, SNEGSKA (reference sequence). The CDR3 is 10 amino acids. V was trimmed by 3 bases and J by 8 bases, leaving 7 bases between them. CDR3 protein: CSASWSGYTF. The CDR3 DNA follows: TGCAGTGCTAGTTGGTCCGGCTACACCTTC.

This rearrangement joins TRBV4-3 to TRBJ2-1; D perhaps matches TRBD2 (6 bases). Trimming took 1 base from V and 8 from J, leaving 15 bases between them. Germline assignment: CDR1 LGHNA and CDR2 YSLEER. The CDR3 covers 15 residues. The DNA for the CDR3 is TGCGCCAGCAGCCAAGGAAGGAGGGCCGTGGATGAGCAGTTCTTC. Its translation: CASSQGRRAVDEQFF.

CDR3 sequence (DNA): TGTGCCAGCTCACCGGTAAACACAGATACGCAGTATTTT. The encoded protein is CASSPVNTDTQYF. The chain is built from TRBV18 and TRBJ2-3; D remains ambiguous. Germline-derived CDR1 and CDR2 are KGHSH and LQKENI. Trimming pared 3 bases from V and 2 bases from J, leaving 6 bases between. This CDR3 comprises 13 residues.

The rearrangement links TRBV7-9 to TRBJ1-2; possibly TRBD1 for D (5 bases). CDR3 size: 15 residues. Germline V gene lookup returns CDR1 SEHNR and CDR2 FQNEAQ (reference sequence). V shed 5 bases and J shed 8 bases, with 21 bases lying between them. The CDR3 DNA is TGTGCCAGCAGCACCAGGGACGGCGGGGTGGGAGGCTACACCTTC. Translated: CASSTRDGGVGGYTF.

The chain employs TRBV15 and TRBJ1-2, with a tentative D call TRBD1 (6 bases). Between the trimmed V and J ends, which lost 1 base and 2 bases, there was a span of 11 bases. Germline V gives CDR1 LNHNV, CDR2 YYDKDF (reference sequence). This CDR3 contains 15 residues. CDR3 region: CATSRAGGLNYGYTF. In DNA, the CDR3 is TGTGCCACCAGCAGAGCTGGGGGCCTCAACTATGGCTACACCTTC.

The V call is TRBV29-1, the J call TRBJ2-3; 14 bases are shared with TRBD2. V lost 7 bases to trimming and J lost 5 bases; unmatched junction nucleotides: 8. The CDR3 consists of 15 residues. Per germline, CDR1 SQVTM and CDR2 ANQGSEA. CDR3 nucleotides: TGCAGCGCTAGGGGGACTAGCGGGAGCGTAGATACGCAGTATTTT. This encodes CSARGTSGSVDTQYF.

A note on this clone: The sample has other DNA sequences that encode this CDR3 too. This chain connects TRBV13 to TRBJ2-7; 12 positions match TRBD2. J gave up 4 bases and V 0 bases, and 1 base lay outside the gene matches. This CDR3 has 15 residues. The germline gives CDR1 PRHDT, CDR2 FYEKMQ (reference sequence). This CDR3 reads CASSLGTSGSYEQYF. CDR3 DNA sequence: TGTGCCAGCAGCTTAGGGACTAGCGGGAGTTACGAGCAGTACTTC.

This rearrangement joins TRBV7-6 to TRBJ2-1, with D perhaps matching TRBD1 or TRBD2 (5 bases each). V gave up 2 bases and J gave up 8 bases, with 13 bases separating them. CDR1 and CDR2 (germline): SGHVS, FNYEAQ. The CDR3 runs to 14 residues. The CDR3 loop is CASSLFGDEDEQFF. CDR3 sequence (DNA): TGTGCCAGCAGCTTATTTGGGGACGAGGATGAGCAGTTCTTC.

CDR3 bases: TGTGCCAGCAGTCTCGGTACAACTAATGAAAAACTGTTTTTT. Protein sequence: CASSLGTTNEKLFF. This chain links TRBV6-5 with TRBJ1-4; no firm D call. There are 14 residues in the CDR3. Deletions cut 5 bases from V and 0 bases from J, with 7 bases between. CDR1 is MNHEY and CDR2 is SVGAGI in the germline V gene.

This clone appeared once. This chain connects TRBV11-2 to TRBJ2-2; TRBD1 matches 9 bases. The CDR3 covers 12 residues. The V and J ends lost 8 bases and 6 bases, in that order; junction bases with no gene match: 1. Per germline, CDR1 SGHAT and CDR2 FQNNGV. CDR3 amino acids: CASGTGPGELFF. Here the CDR3 DNA reads TGTGCCAGCGGGACAGGGCCCGGGGAGCTGTTTTTT.

A few counts support this clone. The chain uses TRBV2 and TRBJ2-2; unclear D gene. V lost 8 bases and J 5 bases, leaving 9 bases between the germline ends. Germline CDR1 SNHLY, CDR2 FYNNEI. The CDR3 totals 12 residues. In DNA, the CDR3 is TGTGCCAGCCGACAAGGGACCGGGGAGCTGTTTTTT. Protein: CASRQGTGELFF.

The chain employs TRBV5-4 and TRBJ1-4, with 10 bases matching TRBD1. The CDR3 consists of 15 residues. Germline CDR1 SGHNT, CDR2 YYREEE (reference sequence). V was pared by 1 base and J by 8 bases, with 5 bases of the junction left unmatched. The CDR3 spells CASSLTGTGDEKLFF. CDR3 nucleotides: TGTGCCAGCAGCTTGACCGGGACAGGGGACGAAAAACTGTTTTTT.

This sequence joins TRBV6-5 and TRBJ2-7, with D maybe TRBD2 (6 bases). CDR1 MNHEY and CDR2 SVGAGI come from the germline V gene. Trimming shortened V by 0 bases and J by 7 bases, and 13 bases separated the two germline ends. The length of the CDR3 is 14 residues. CDR3 DNA: TGTGCCAGCAGTTACTCGGAGGGGACGCGGGAGCAGTACTTC. Translated: CASSYSEGTREQYF.

This chain uses TRBV4-1 with TRBJ1-5; D is perhaps TRBD1 (6 bases). Per germline, CDR1 MGHRA and CDR2 YSYEKL. Trimming stripped 4 bases from V and 2 bases from J, with 9 bases between. The CDR3 contains 14 residues. CDR3 DNA: TGCGCCAGCAGCCCCTGGACAGGCAATCAGCCCCAGCATTTT. This encodes CASSPWTGNQPQHF.

This clone was found once. The chain employs TRBV5-1 and TRBJ1-2; D remains ambiguous. The V gene's germline CDR1 is SGHRS and CDR2 YFSETQ. The CDR3 contains 14 residues. V was shortened by 4 bases and J by 5 bases, with 15 bases between the two germline ends. The CDR3 spells CASSESSPTYGYTF. For the CDR3, the DNA is TGCGCCAGCAGCGAGTCCTCCCCTACATATGGCTACACCTTC.

The chain combines TRBV12-2 with TRBJ1-2; TRBD1 is the table's D call and was not checked against the DNA. TRBV12-2 constitutes a pseudogene. The CDR3 consists of 14 residues. CDR3 amino acids: CASRWDRISYGYTF. Written as DNA, the CDR3 is TGTGCAAGTCGCTGGGACAGGATCTCTTATGGCTACACCTTC.

The V call is TRBV11-3, the J call TRBJ2-7; a possible D gene is TRBD1 (6 bases). Trimming pared 4 bases from V and 1 base from J, leaving 8 bases between. Germline V gene sequence: CDR1 SGHNT, CDR2 YENEEA. The CDR3 contains 13 residues. The chain's CDR3 is CASSYQGSYEQYF. The CDR3 DNA is TGTGCCAGCAGCTATCAGGGGTCCTACGAGCAGTACTTC.

The chain carries TRBV18 and TRBJ1-2, with 7 nucleotides matching TRBD1. The length of the CDR3 is 17 residues. Germline-derived CDR1 and CDR2 are KGHSH and LQKENI. Losses at the gene ends were 3 bases for V and 5 bases for J; bases not matched to a gene: 15. The CDR3 sequence is CASSPPVTTGVGYGYTF. The CDR3 DNA sequence: TGTGCCAGCTCACCCCCTGTAACCACAGGGGTTGGGTATGGCTACACCTTC.

This chain's CDR3 is CASWMSYNEQFF. The CDR3 nucleotides are TGTGCCAGCTGGATGTCCTACAATGAGCAGTTCTTC. The chain joins TRBV28 to TRBJ2-1; the D is unclear. The V gene's germline CDR1 is MDHEN and CDR2 SYDVKM. Deletions cut 8 bases from V and 1 base from J, with 6 bases between. The CDR3 totals 12 residues. Complete variable domain (other parts from reference TRBV28 and TRBJ2-1): DVKVTQSSRYLVKRTGEKVFLECVQDMDHENMFWYRQDPGLGLRLIYFSYDVKMKEKGDIPEGYSVSREKKERFSLILESASTNQTSMYLCASWMSYNEQFFGPGTRLTVL.